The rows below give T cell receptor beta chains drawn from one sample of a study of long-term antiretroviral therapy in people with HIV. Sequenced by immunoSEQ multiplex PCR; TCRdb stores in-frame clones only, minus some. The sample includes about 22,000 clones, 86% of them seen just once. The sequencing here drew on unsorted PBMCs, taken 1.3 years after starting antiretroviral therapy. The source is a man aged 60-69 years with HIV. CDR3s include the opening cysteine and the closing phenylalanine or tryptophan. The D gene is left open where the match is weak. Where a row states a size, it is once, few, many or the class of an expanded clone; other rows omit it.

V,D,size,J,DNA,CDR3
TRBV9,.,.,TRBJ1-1,TGTGCCAGCAGCGCCTCAAGGGAGGGGATCCCTGAAGCTTTCTTT,CASSASREGIPEAFF
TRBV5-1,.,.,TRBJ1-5,TGCGCCAGCAGCTTCAGGGGAGGGAGTCAGCCCCAGCATTTT,CASSFRGGSQPQHF
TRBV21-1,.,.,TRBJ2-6,TGTGCCAGCAGCAAAAGGGGGTCTGGGGCCAACGTCCTGACTTTC,CASSKRGSGANVLTF
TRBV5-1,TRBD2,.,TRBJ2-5,TGCGCCAGCAGCTTGACTAGCGGGAGGATAGGGGAGACCCAGTACTTC,CASSLTSGRIGETQYF
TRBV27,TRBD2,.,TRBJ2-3,TGTGCCAGCAGTTTCGGGACTAGCAGATACACAGATACGCAGTATTTT,CASSFGTSRYTDTQYF
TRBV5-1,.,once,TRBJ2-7,TGCGCCAGCAGCCCCATCACTACCTACGAGCAGTACTTC,CASSPITTYEQYF
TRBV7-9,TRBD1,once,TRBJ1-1,TGTGCCAGCGGGGCACAGGGGGGTACTGAAGCTTTCTTT,CASGAQGGTEAFF
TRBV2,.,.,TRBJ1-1,TGTGCCAGCAGGGACCAGCAGGGCGTCAAAACTGAAGCTTTCTTT,CASRDQQGVKTEAFF
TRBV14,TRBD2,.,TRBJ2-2,TGTGCCAGCAGCCAAGTTCTAGCGGGTATTAACACCGGGGAGCTGTTTTTT,CASSQVLAGINTGELFF
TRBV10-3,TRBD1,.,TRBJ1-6,TGTGCCATCAGTGAGAGCGGACAGGTTAATTCACCCCTCCACTTT,CAISESGQVNSPLHF
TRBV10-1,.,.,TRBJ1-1,TGCGCCAGCAGTGGTTCAGGGGACACTGAAGCTTTCTTT,CASSGSGDTEAFF
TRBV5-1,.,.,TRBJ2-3,TGCGCCAGCAGCCCAATAGGGGAAGATACGCAGTATTTT,CASSPIGEDTQYF